Below are 6 T cell receptor beta chains sequenced from a single sample in a study of early T cells in non-severe SARS-CoV-2 infection. TCRdb recomputed calls from the 5' RACE reads with MiXCR, one row per CDR3 protein. The data show tens of thousands of distinct CDR3 sequences, with about 14% seen just once and about 12% held by the top ten. The sample taken for sequencing was whole blood. The receptor source for this set is an adult who was a healthcare worker with PCR-confirmed SARS-CoV-2 infection or an uninfected control (not recorded which).

The chain has TRBV3-1 and TRBJ2-3; D is unclear. V shed 1 base and J shed 0 bases, with 14 bases lying between them. Germline CDR1 and CDR2: LGHDT and YNNKEL (reference sequence). This CDR3 is built from 17 residues. The CDR3 coding sequence is TGTGCCAGCAGCCAAGTTTTCCAGCAGCTAAGCACAGATACGCAGTATTTT. Translating it yields CASSQVFQQLSTDTQYF.

This clonotype occurred many times. The V call is TRBV5-1, the J call TRBJ2-3; the match to TRBD2 covers 8 bases. The trim removed 0 bases at V and 0 bases at J, leaving 3 bases unmatched. CDR1 and CDR2 (germline): SGHRS, YFSETQ. This CDR3 is built from 16 residues. DNA for the CDR3: TGCGCCAGCAGCTTGGGAGCGGGAGCCAGCACAGATACGCAGTATTTT. Protein: CASSLGAGASTDTQYF. The full variable domain, rest sourced from reference TRBV5-1 and TRBJ2-3, is KAGVTQTPRYLIKTRGQQVTLSCSPISGHRSVSWYQQTPGQGLQFLFEYFSETQRNKGNFPGRFSGRQFSNSRSEMNVSTLELGDSALYLCASSLGAGASTDTQYFGPGTRLTVL.

At least ten counts were recorded for this clonotype. The V gene is TRBV19, the J gene TRBJ2-1; 9 nucleotides line up with TRBD1. V was pared by 3 bases and J by 6 bases, with 0 bases of the junction left unmatched. The CDR3 totals 13 residues. Germline loops: CDR1 LNHDA, CDR2 SQIVND (reference sequence). As DNA, the CDR3 is TGTGCCAGTAGTATGGGACAGGGCAATGAGCAGTTCTTC. Protein: CASSMGQGNEQFF. Complete variable domain (other parts from reference TRBV19 and TRBJ2-1): DGGITQSPKYLFRKEGQNVTLSCEQNLNHDAMYWYRQDPGQGLRLIYYSQIVNDFQKGDIAEGYSVSREKKESFPLTVTSAQKNPTAFYLCASSMGQGNEQFFGPGTRLTVL.

For the CDR3, the DNA is TGCAGTGCTAGTAACCTACTAGCGGGGGTTCTCGCAGATACGCAGTATTTT. Translation gives CSASNLLAGVLADTQYF. V gene TRBV20-1 combines with J gene TRBJ2-3; 11 bases map to TRBD2. The CDR3 has 17 residues. J gave up 4 bases and V 3 bases, and 12 bases lay outside the gene matches. Germline V gives CDR1 DFQATT, CDR2 SNEGSKA (reference sequence).

The chain couples TRBV9 to TRBJ1-2; 9 nucleotides match TRBD1. The CDR3 is 15 amino acids. With V trimmed by 2 bases and J by 4 bases, 6 bases remained unmatched. Germline assignment: CDR1 SGDLS and CDR2 YYNGEE. CDR3 region: CASSVGTGPPYGYTF. The CDR3 nucleotides are TGTGCCAGCAGCGTCGGGACAGGGCCACCCTATGGCTACACCTTC.

This chain uses TRBV7-2 with TRBJ2-4; 8 bases align to TRBD1. The CDR3 extends over 16 amino acids. The germline gives CDR1 SGHTA, CDR2 FQGNSA. The V gene end was trimmed by 1 base and the J gene end by 4 bases; junction bases not matched to a gene: 6. CDR3 residues: CASSLGAGGLKNIQYF. In DNA, the CDR3 is TGTGCCAGCAGCTTAGGGGCAGGGGGCTTGAAAAACATTCAGTACTTC.